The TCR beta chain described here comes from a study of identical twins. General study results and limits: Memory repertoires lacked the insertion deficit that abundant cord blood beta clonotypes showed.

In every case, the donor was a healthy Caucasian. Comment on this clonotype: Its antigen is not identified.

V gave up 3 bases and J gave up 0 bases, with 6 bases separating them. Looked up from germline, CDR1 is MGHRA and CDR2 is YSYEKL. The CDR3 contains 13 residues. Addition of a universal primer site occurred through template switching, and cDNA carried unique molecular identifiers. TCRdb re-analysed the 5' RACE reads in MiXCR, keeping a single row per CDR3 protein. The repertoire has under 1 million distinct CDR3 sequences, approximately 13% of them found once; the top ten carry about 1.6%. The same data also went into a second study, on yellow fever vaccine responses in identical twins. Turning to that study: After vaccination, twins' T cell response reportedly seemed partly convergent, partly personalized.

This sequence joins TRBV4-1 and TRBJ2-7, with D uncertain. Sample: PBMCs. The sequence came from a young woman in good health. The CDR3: CASSHRNSYEQYF. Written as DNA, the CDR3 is TGCGCCAGCAGCCATAGGAACTCCTACGAGCAGTACTTC.